These T cell receptor beta chains were read from a single sample in a study of T cell repertoires in cytomegalovirus infection. TCRdb reprocessed the reads via MiXCR and lists one record per CDR3 protein. Of some 97,000 distinct CDR3 sequences in the sample, about 22% were seen once. The sequenced sample was CD8+ T cells from PBMCs. These receptors came from a human donor in good health (CMV status not recorded). Some clones in this sample may be carry-over from other donors' samples. Each CDR3 is given without its conserved first and last residue.

J gene: TRBJ1-2; V gene: TRBV29-1; CDR3 protein: SVEWGNYGYT
J gene: TRBJ2-7; V gene: TRBV20-1; CDR3 protein: SVADTYEQY
J gene: TRBJ2-7; V gene: TRBV12-5; CDR3 protein: ASGIPGGEQY
J gene: TRBJ2-7; V gene: TRBV7-2; CDR3 protein: ASSHGTSVDEQY
J gene: TRBJ2-3; V gene: TRBV7-6; CDR3 protein: ASSSQLASTDTQY
J gene: TRBJ2-3; V gene: TRBV28; CDR3 protein: ASSSGQYSTDTQY
J gene: TRBJ2-7; V gene: TRBV27; CDR3 protein: ASSVGLAGTAQY
J gene: TRBJ2-6; V gene: TRBV27; CDR3 protein: ASSLRLESGANVLT
J gene: TRBJ2-5; V gene: TRBV7-2; CDR3 protein: ASSSPDGLWAQY
J gene: TRBJ2-7; V gene: TRBV6-6; CDR3 protein: ASSYGTYSSYEQY
J gene: TRBJ2-2; V gene: TRBV24-1; CDR3 protein: ATSANAGELF
J gene: TRBJ2-2; V gene: TRBV11-3; CDR3 protein: ASSSPTSTGELF
J gene: TRBJ1-5; V gene: TRBV7-2; CDR3 protein: ASSSRGPQPQH
J gene: TRBJ2-7; V gene: TRBV6-1; CDR3 protein: ASKGQGISYEQY
J gene: TRBJ1-5; V gene: TRBV20-1; CDR3 protein: SARDSGSNKAQH
J gene: TRBJ2-7; V gene: TRBV11-2; CDR3 protein: ASSLAGSLGYEQY
J gene: TRBJ2-2; V gene: TRBV28; CDR3 protein: ASSVDAGELF
J gene: TRBJ2-7; V gene: TRBV7-2; CDR3 protein: ASSDRDAYEQY
J gene: TRBJ2-1; V gene: TRBV11-2; CDR3 protein: ASSPRTYNEQF
J gene: TRBJ2-7; V gene: TRBV7-8; CDR3 protein: ASSSRAPAFYEQY
J gene: TRBJ1-1; V gene: TRBV4-1; CDR3 protein: ASSQEGGRNTEAF
J gene: TRBJ1-1; V gene: TRBV7-6; CDR3 protein: ASISSYQKGPLIMNTEAF
J gene: TRBJ2-7; V gene: TRBV28; CDR3 protein: ASNHDRGEYPYEQY
J gene: TRBJ2-3; V gene: TRBV11-2; CDR3 protein: ASSLEVAGVPDTQY
J gene: TRBJ1-2; V gene: TRBV27; CDR3 protein: ASKTGLDRVGGYT
J gene: TRBJ2-1; V gene: TRBV6-6; CDR3 protein: ASSDAGQGLGEQF
J gene: TRBJ2-5; V gene: TRBV14; CDR3 protein: ASSQDAGTQY
J gene: TRBJ1-5; V gene: TRBV20-1; CDR3 protein: SAREGQGASNQPQH
J gene: TRBJ1-1; V gene: TRBV20-1; CDR3 protein: SARARGGTEAF
J gene: TRBJ1-2; V gene: TRBV6-1; CDR3 protein: ASSRTGAHYGYT
J gene: TRBJ1-5; V gene: TRBV10-1; CDR3 protein: AIARLAQAH
J gene: TRBJ1-1; V gene: TRBV27; CDR3 protein: ASGTGLEAF
J gene: TRBJ2-7; V gene: TRBV15; CDR3 protein: ATSSRRGAYEQY
J gene: TRBJ1-4; V gene: TRBV6-6; CDR3 protein: ASSSTGPNEKLF
J gene: TRBJ1-5; V gene: TRBV20-1; CDR3 protein: SARDLNGTGPWGEPQH
J gene: TRBJ1-5; V gene: TRBV29-1; CDR3 protein: SVAARNQPQH
J gene: TRBJ1-2; V gene: TRBV10-3; CDR3 protein: AISESAGMNYGYT
J gene: TRBJ2-7; V gene: TRBV20-1; CDR3 protein: SARGYSGPADEQY
J gene: TRBJ1-1; V gene: TRBV28; CDR3 protein: ASSYPGQGTEAF
J gene: TRBJ2-3; V gene: TRBV15; CDR3 protein: ATSRGRGYTDTQY
J gene: TRBJ1-2; V gene: TRBV27; CDR3 protein: ASSRTGQSYGYT
J gene: TRBJ2-5; V gene: TRBV4-1; CDR3 protein: ASSQGGTGTIQETQY
J gene: TRBJ2-7; V gene: TRBV5-1; CDR3 protein: ASSLRVGQTGGEQY
J gene: TRBJ2-3; V gene: TRBV20-1; CDR3 protein: SAPSYGTSGRQSTDTQY
J gene: TRBJ1-5; V gene: TRBV7-6; CDR3 protein: ASSKTAGQPQH
J gene: TRBJ2-1; V gene: TRBV27; CDR3 protein: ASSPGTGGEYNEQF
J gene: TRBJ2-7; V gene: TRBV10-3; CDR3 protein: AISARDRDAYEQY
J gene: TRBJ2-6; V gene: TRBV5-5; CDR3 protein: ASSLIAGANVLT
J gene: TRBJ1-5; V gene: TRBV28; CDR3 protein: ASSITGQPNQPQH
J gene: TRBJ2-1; V gene: TRBV6-2/TRBV6-3; CDR3 protein: ASSYYFRAQRNNEQF
J gene: TRBJ2-2; V gene: TRBV28; CDR3 protein: ASSLGDRMNTGELF
J gene: TRBJ2-3; V gene: TRBV27; CDR3 protein: ASIDRSTDTQY
J gene: TRBJ2-2; V gene: TRBV11-3; CDR3 protein: ASSLLVAGDAGELF
J gene: TRBJ2-3; V gene: TRBV19; CDR3 protein: ASKTGEDTQY
J gene: TRBJ1-4; V gene: TRBV18; CDR3 protein: ASSPFRGASREEKLF